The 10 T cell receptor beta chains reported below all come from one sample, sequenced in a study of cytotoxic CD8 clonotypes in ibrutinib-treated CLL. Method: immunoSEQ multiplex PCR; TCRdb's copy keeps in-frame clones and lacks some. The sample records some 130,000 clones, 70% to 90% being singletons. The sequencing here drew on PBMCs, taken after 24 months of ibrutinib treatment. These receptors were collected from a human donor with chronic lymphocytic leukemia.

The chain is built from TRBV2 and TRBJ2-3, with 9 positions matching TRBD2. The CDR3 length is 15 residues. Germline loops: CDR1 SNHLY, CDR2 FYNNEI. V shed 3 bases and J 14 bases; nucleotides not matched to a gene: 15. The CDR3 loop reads CASSDRRGGPFPVYF. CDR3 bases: TGTGCCAGCAGTGATCGGCGGGGGGGCCCCTTCCCAGTGTATTTT.

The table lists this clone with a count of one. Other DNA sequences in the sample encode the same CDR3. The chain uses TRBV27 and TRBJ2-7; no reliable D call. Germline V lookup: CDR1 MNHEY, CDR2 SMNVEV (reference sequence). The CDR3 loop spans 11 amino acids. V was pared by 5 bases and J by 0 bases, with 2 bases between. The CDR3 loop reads CASSSSYEQYF. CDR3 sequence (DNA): TGTGCCAGCAGTAGCTCCTACGAGCAGTACTTC.

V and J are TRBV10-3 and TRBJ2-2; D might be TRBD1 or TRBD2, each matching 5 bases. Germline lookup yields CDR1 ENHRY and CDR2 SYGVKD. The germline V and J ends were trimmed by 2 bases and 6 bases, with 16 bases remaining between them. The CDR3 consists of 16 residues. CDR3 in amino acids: CAISEQLRDRAGELFF. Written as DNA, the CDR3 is TGTGCCATCAGTGAGCAACTTCGGGACCGGGCCGGGGAGCTGTTTTTT.

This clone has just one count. The CDR3 reads CASSLNSDTQYF. The CDR3 DNA reads as TGTGCCAGCAGCTTAAATTCAGATACGCAGTATTTT. The rearrangement links TRBV7-3 to TRBJ2-3, with unresolved D. CDR3 length equals 12 residues. The V gene's germline CDR1 is SGHTA and CDR2 FQGTGA. Between the trimmed V and J ends, which lost 1 base and 4 bases, there was a span of 3 bases. Supplemented by reference TRBV7-3 and TRBJ2-3, the full variable domain reads GAGVSQTPSNKVTEKGKYVELRCDPISGHTALYWYRQSLGQGPEFLIYFQGTGAADDSGLPNDRFFAVRPEGSVSTLKIQRTERGDSAVYLCASSLNSDTQYFGPGTRLTVL.

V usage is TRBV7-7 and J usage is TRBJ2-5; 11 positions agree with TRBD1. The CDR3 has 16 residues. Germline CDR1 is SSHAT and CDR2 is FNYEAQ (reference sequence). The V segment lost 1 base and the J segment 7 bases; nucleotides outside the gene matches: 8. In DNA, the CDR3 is TGTGCCAGCAGCTTAGGGGCACCGGGACAGGGGGGGACCCAGTACTTC. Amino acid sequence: CASSLGAPGQGGTQYF.

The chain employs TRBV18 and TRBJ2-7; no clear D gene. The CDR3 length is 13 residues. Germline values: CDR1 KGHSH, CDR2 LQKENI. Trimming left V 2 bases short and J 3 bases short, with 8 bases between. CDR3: CASSPFAGYEQYF. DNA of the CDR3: TGTGCCAGCTCACCATTCGCCGGCTACGAGCAGTACTTC.

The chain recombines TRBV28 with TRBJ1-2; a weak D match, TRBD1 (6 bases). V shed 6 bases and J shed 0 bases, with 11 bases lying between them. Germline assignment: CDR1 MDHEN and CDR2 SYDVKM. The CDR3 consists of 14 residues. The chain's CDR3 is CASSLTGPNYGYTF. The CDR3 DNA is TGTGCCAGCAGCCTGACAGGACCTAACTATGGCTACACCTTC.

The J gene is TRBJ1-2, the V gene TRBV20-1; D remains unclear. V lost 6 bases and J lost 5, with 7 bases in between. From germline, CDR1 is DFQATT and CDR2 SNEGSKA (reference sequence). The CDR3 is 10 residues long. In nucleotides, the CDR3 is TGCAGTGCCGGAGAATATGGCTACACCTTC. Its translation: CSAGEYGYTF.

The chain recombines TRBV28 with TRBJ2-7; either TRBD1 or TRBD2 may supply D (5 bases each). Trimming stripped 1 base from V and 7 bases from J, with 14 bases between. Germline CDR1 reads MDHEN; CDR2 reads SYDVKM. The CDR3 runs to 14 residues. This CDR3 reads CASSLLGELQEQYF. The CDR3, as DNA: TGTGCCAGCAGTTTATTGGGGGAGCTACAGGAGCAGTACTTC. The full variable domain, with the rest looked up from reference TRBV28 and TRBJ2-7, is DVKVTQSSRYLVKRTGEKVFLECVQDMDHENMFWYRQDPGLGLRLIYFSYDVKMKEKGDIPEGYSVSREKKERFSLILESASTNQTSMYLCASSLLGELQEQYFGPGTRLTVT.

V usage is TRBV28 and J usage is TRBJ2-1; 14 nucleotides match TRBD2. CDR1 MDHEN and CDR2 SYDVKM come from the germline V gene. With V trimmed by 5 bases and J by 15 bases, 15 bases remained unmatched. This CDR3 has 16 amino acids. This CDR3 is CASSASPGLAGEDLFF. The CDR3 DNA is TGTGCCAGCAGTGCCTCGCCGGGACTAGCGGGAGAGGATTTGTTCTTC. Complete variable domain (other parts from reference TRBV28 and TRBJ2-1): DVKVTQSSRYLVKRTGEKVFLECVQDMDHENMFWYRQDPGLGLRLIYFSYDVKMKEKGDIPEGYSVSREKKERFSLILESASTNQTSMYLCASSASPGLAGEDLFFGPGTRLTVL.